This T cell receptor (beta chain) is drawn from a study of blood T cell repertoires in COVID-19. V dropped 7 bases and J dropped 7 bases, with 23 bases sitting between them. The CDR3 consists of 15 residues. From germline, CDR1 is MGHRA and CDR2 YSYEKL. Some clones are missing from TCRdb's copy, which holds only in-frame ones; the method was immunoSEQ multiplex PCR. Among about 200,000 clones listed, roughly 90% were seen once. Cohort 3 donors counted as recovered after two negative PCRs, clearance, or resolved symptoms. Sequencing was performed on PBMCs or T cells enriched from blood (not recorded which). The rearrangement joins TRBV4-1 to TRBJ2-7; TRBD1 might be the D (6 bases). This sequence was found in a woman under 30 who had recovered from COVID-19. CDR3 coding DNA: TGCGCCAGCACCCAGGGGCTCAGGGTGGTTGAGGAGCAGTACTTC. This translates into CASTQGLRVVEEQYF.